What follows are 20 T cell receptor beta chains derived from one specimen sequenced in a study of cytomegalovirus exposure and HLA in healthy donors. PCR was performed using 60 Vbeta and 13 Jbeta primers. Clones were sequenced by immunoSEQ multiplex PCR, and TCRdb holds only the in-frame ones, with some missing. This sample carries 90,000 to 110,000 clones, roughly 79% of them seen once, and the ten largest clones take about 8%. Sequencing used PBMCs. The origin of the receptors is a woman in her forties or fifties in good health and CMV-seropositive.

The gene calls are TRBV6-5 and TRBJ1-1, with a tentative D call TRBD1 (5 bases). CDR3 length: 13 amino acids. CDR1 is MNHEY, CDR2 SVGAGI, per germline. The ends were cut back, 5 bases at V and 4 bases at J, with 11 bases in the middle. CDR3 amino acids: CASSEGAVTEAFF. CDR3 DNA: TGTGCCAGCAGTGAAGGGGCGGTCACTGAAGCTTTCTTT.

This chain uses TRBV5-8 with TRBJ2-5, with 9 bases matching TRBD2. The germline V gene has CDR1 SGHTS and CDR2 YDEGEE. The CDR3 contains 17 residues. J was trimmed by 4 bases and V by 0 bases; bases with no gene match: 10. The CDR3 DNA sequence: TGTGCCAGCAGCTTGGAGCTAGCGGGGCCCCCATCAGAGACCCAGTACTTC. Residues: CASSLELAGPPSETQYF. The full variable domain, in which reference TRBV5-8 and TRBJ2-5 provide the parts outside the CDR3, is EAGVTQSPTHLIKTRGQQATLRCSPISGHTSVYWYQQALGLGLQFLLWYDEGEERNRGNFPPRFSGRQFPNYSSELNVNALELEDSALYLCASSLELAGPPSETQYFGPGTRLLVL.

The chain carries TRBV19 and TRBJ1-4, with D maybe TRBD1 (6 bases). The CDR3 loop spans 16 amino acids. V gave up 4 bases and J gave up 3 bases, with 15 bases separating them. The germline V gene encodes CDR1 LNHDA and CDR2 SQIVND (reference sequence). The CDR3: CASSTTGHLSNEKLFF. CDR3 DNA sequence: TGTGCCAGTAGTACGACAGGACACCTATCTAATGAAAAACTGTTTTTT.

The rearrangement links TRBV7-2 to TRBJ1-2; 9 nucleotides match TRBD1. V lost 2 bases and J lost 8; bases outside the gene matches: 3. The CDR3 has 13 amino acids. The V gene's germline CDR1 is SGHTA and CDR2 FQGNSA. CDR3 coding DNA: TGTGCCAGCAGCTTAAGGGACAGGGAAGGCTACACCTTC. As protein: CASSLRDREGYTF.

The rearrangement links TRBV6-5 to TRBJ1-2, with 8 bases aligning to TRBD1. CDR1 MNHEY and CDR2 SVGAGI come from the germline V gene. V gave up 6 bases and J gave up 7 bases; unmatched junction bases: 7. The CDR3 has 13 residues. The CDR3, as DNA: TGTGCCAGCAGACCGACAGGGGTAGGTGGCTACACCTTC. Residues: CASRPTGVGGYTF.

The chain employs TRBV5-6 and TRBJ2-5; TRBD2 aligns across 14 bases. CDR1 is SGHDT and CDR2 is YYEEEE in the germline V gene. Trimming took 4 bases from V and 5 from J; bases not matched to a gene: 4. The CDR3 extends over 15 amino acids. The chain's CDR3 is CASSRTSGGSETQYF. The CDR3 coding sequence is TGTGCCAGCAGCCGGACTAGCGGGGGGTCTGAGACCCAGTACTTC.

J is TRBJ1-2 and V is TRBV7-9; the D gene is possibly TRBD1 (6 bases). V lost 5 bases and J lost 8, with 15 bases in between. Looked up from germline, CDR1 is SEHNR and CDR2 is FQNEAQ (reference sequence). The CDR3 totals 13 residues. The CDR3 DNA sequence: TGTGCCAGCAGCCCGACAGGAGGTCACGGCTACACCTTC. Translated: CASSPTGGHGYTF.

The CDR3 sequence is CASSVRGETQYF. The CDR3 DNA is TGTGCCAGCAGCGTCAGGGGAGAGACCCAGTACTTC. This rearrangement joins TRBV9 to TRBJ2-5, with a possible D match to TRBD1 (6 bases). The germline CDR1 and CDR2 sequences are SGDLS and YYNGEE. Trimming cost V 2 bases and J 4 bases, with 6 bases left between them. CDR3 length: 12 residues.

This sequence joins TRBV6-1 and TRBJ1-1; maybe TRBD1 (6 bases). With 5 bases removed from V and 0 bases from J, the gap between germline ends came to 10 bases. The CDR3 spans 14 residues. The germline V gene has CDR1 MNHNS and CDR2 SASEGT. The CDR3 sequence: CASSSGQLNTEAFF. The CDR3 region has the DNA TGTGCCAGCAGTTCGGGACAACTGAACACTGAAGCTTTCTTT.

V usage is TRBV2 and J usage is TRBJ2-1; 7 positions agree with TRBD1. Germline V gives CDR1 SNHLY, CDR2 FYNNEI. The junction had 13 bases not matched to a gene; V was cut back by 6 bases and J by 5 bases. CDR3 length: 16 amino acids. The CDR3 spells CASSPALDRRHNEQFF. The CDR3 DNA sequence: TGTGCCAGCAGCCCCGCGCTGGACAGGAGACACAATGAGCAGTTCTTC. Combining the CDR3 with reference TRBV2 and TRBJ2-1 gives the whole variable domain EPEVTQTPSHQVTQMGQEVILRCVPISNHLYFYWYRQILGQKVEFLVSFYNNEISEKSEIFDDQFSVERPDGSNFTLKIRSTKLEDSAMYFCASSPALDRRHNEQFFGPGTRLTVL.

V is TRBV6-5 and J is TRBJ2-7, with TRBD1 matching over 8 bases. The CDR3 has 13 residues. V lost 6 bases to trimming and J lost 0 bases; unmatched junction nucleotides: 1. In germline, CDR1 is MNHEY, CDR2 SVGAGI. CDR3 sequence reads: CASRGTGSYEQYF. Written as DNA, the CDR3 is TGTGCCAGCAGAGGGACAGGCTCCTACGAGCAGTACTTC.

This chain links TRBV7-9 with TRBJ1-4; unclear D gene. Per the germline V gene, CDR1 is SEHNR and CDR2 is FQNEAQ (reference sequence). V lost 6 bases to trimming and J lost 3 bases, with 8 bases between them. This CDR3 has 13 residues. The CDR3 DNA follows: TGTGCCAGCAGGCCGGGAGCTAATGAAAAACTGTTTTTT. The encoded protein is CASRPGANEKLFF.

CDR3 protein: CASSLDALAANTGELFF. As DNA, the CDR3 is TGTGCCAGCAGCTTAGACGCTCTCGCGGCCAACACCGGGGAGCTGTTTTTT. The rearrangement joins TRBV7-6 to TRBJ2-2, with unresolved D. The CDR3 sequence is 17 residues long. In germline, CDR1 is SGHVS, CDR2 FNYEAQ. V shed 1 base and J shed 2 bases, with 14 bases lying between them.

The chain couples TRBV15 to TRBJ1-5; D not certain. Per the germline V gene, CDR1 is LNHNV and CDR2 is YYDKDF (reference sequence). The CDR3 is 12 amino acids. Trimming stripped 6 bases from V and 6 bases from J, with 9 bases between. The CDR3 DNA is TGTGCCACCAGTCTGGAGGGTCAGCCCCAGCATTTT. This encodes CATSLEGQPQHF.

V gene TRBV2 combines with J gene TRBJ2-5; 7 bases agree with TRBD2. Trimming at V came to 4 bases and at J to 5 bases, leaving 4 bases not matched to a gene. The germline CDR1 and CDR2 sequences are SNHLY and FYNNEI. The CDR3 is 13 amino acids. In nucleotides, the CDR3 is TGTGCCAGCAGTGTGCGGGGGACGGAGACCCAGTACTTC. It translates to CASSVRGTETQYF. Using reference TRBV2 and TRBJ2-5 for the parts outside the CDR3, the full variable domain is EPEVTQTPSHQVTQMGQEVILRCVPISNHLYFYWYRQILGQKVEFLVSFYNNEISEKSEIFDDQFSVERPDGSNFTLKIRSTKLEDSAMYFCASSVRGTETQYFGPGTRLLVL.

The J gene is TRBJ2-2, the V gene TRBV5-1; a weak D match, TRBD1 (6 bases). The CDR3 is 15 amino acids. Germline V gene lookup returns CDR1 SGHRS and CDR2 YFSETQ. V gave up 0 bases and J gave up 5 bases, with 11 bases separating them. CDR3 bases: TGCGCCAGCAGCTTGGAGGGCAGGGGTACCGGGGAGCTGTTTTTT. Protein: CASSLEGRGTGELFF.

This chain uses TRBV15 with TRBJ1-6; D unresolved. The germline gives CDR1 LNHNV, CDR2 YYDKDF (reference sequence). V was clipped by 0 bases and J by 8 bases, with 11 bases between them. The CDR3 sequence is 15 residues long. The CDR3 bases are TGTGCCACCAGCAGAGATCGAGTATTGGATTCACCCCTCCACTTT. Amino acids: CATSRDRVLDSPLHF.

This clone was seen only a few times. This sequence joins TRBV25-1 and TRBJ2-7; 9 bases map to TRBD2. V trimming: 1 base; J trimming: 9 bases; junction bases outside the gene matches: 10. This CDR3 has 15 residues. The germline CDR1 and CDR2 sequences are MGHDK and SYGVNS. The CDR3 DNA reads TGTGCCAGCAGTGAATTTGGAGCGGGAGGTAATGGGCAGTACTTC. Translating gives CASSEFGAGGNGQYF.

The V and J genes are TRBV6-1 and TRBJ2-7; D is uncertain. V lost 5 bases and J 3 bases, leaving 11 bases between the germline ends. The CDR3 loop spans 13 amino acids. The germline CDR1 and CDR2 sequences are MNHNS and SASEGT. The CDR3 sequence is CASSPNSLYEQYF. For the CDR3, the DNA is TGTGCCAGCAGTCCGAACTCTCTCTACGAGCAGTACTTC.

The chain links TRBV7-3 to TRBJ2-5; 7 positions agree with TRBD2. Trimming cost V 2 bases and J 7 bases; bases outside gene matches: 4. Germline CDR1 SGHTA, CDR2 FQGTGA. The CDR3 is 13 amino acids. CDR3 in amino acids: CASSLGGEGTQYF. In DNA, the CDR3 is TGTGCCAGCAGCTTAGGGGGGGAGGGGACCCAGTACTTC.